This T cell receptor beta chain was identified in a study of response to subunit inactivated influenza vaccine. The study, taken as a whole, reports: The authors offered the suggestion that each seasonal influenza vaccination recruits few new T cells.

A few counts support this clonotype. Its target is unknown. With 1 base removed from V and 2 bases from J, the gap between germline ends came to 12 bases. This CDR3 is built from 15 residues. CDR1 is SGHAT and CDR2 is FQNNGV in the germline V gene. TCRdb re-called the RT-PCR reads through MiXCR, storing one row per CDR3 protein. The sample has more than 700,000 distinct CDR3 sequences, roughly 20% seen once. J is TRBJ2-7 and V is TRBV11-2; maybe TRBD2 (6 bases). The sequencing here drew on PBMCs from blood, taken about 5 days after vaccination. This sequence was found in a man aged 45 to 65 who received an inactivated influenza vaccine. The DNA of the CDR3 is TGTGCCAGCAGCTTAGGTCCGGGAGATACCTACGAGCAGTACTTC. Amino acids: CASSLGPGDTYEQYF. The full variable domain, completed using reference TRBV11-2 and TRBJ2-7, is EAGVAQSPRYKIIEKRQSVAFWCNPISGHATLYWYQQILGQGPKLLIQFQNNGVVDDSQLPKDRFSAERLKGVDSTLKIQPAKLEDSAVYLCASSLGPGDTYEQYFGPGTRLTVT.